The TCR beta chain described here comes from a study of cytomegalovirus exposure and HLA in healthy donors. General study points: The study reported that TCR beta sequences accurately predicted HLA-A and HLA-B alleles in most subjects.

The germline V gene has CDR1 MGHRA and CDR2 YSYEKL. The ends were cut back, 3 bases at V and 5 bases at J, with 19 bases in the middle. The CDR3 extends over 16 amino acids. Both 60 Vbeta primers and 13 Jbeta primers went into the PCR. Here immunoSEQ multiplex PCR was the method, and the copy in TCRdb shows in-frame clones only, minus some. The profile shows 65,000 to 75,000 clones, roughly 79% of them singletons. This clone is deemed medium-sized. Antigen unknown. Material: PBMCs. The receptor's source is a man aged 45-65 years in good health and CMV-seronegative. The chain links TRBV4-1 to TRBJ1-1, with D perhaps TRBD1 (6 bases). The CDR3 protein is CASSQTAIAGVTEAFF. The CDR3 coding sequence is TGCGCCAGCAGCCAGACGGCCATTGCAGGGGTTACTGAAGCTTTCTTT.